A selection of T cell receptor beta chains follows, all from one sample in a study of blood T cell repertoires in COVID-19. Repertoires were generated with immunoSEQ multiplex PCR, while TCRdb's copy carries only in-frame clones and drops some. Among around 220,000 clones, roughly nine tenths were seen once, and the ten largest hold under 2.5%. The sample was peripheral blood. The receptors here all came from a middle-aged man with active or convalescent COVID-19. Each CDR3 is given with its conserved first and last residue. The D gene is left open where the match is weak. The size field is filled for only some rows; it gives once, few, many or a size class.

d_call j_call clone_size v_call cdr3_aa cdr3_nt
. TRBJ2-2 . TRBV18 CASSWKGQYTGELFF TGTGCCAGCTCTTGGAAGGGGCAGTACACCGGGGAGCTGTTTTTT
TRBD1 TRBJ1-2 . TRBV9 CASSGQGSGYGYTF TGTGCCAGCAGCGGACAGGGGTCTGGGTATGGCTACACCTTC
. TRBJ1-1 . TRBV6-5 CASSYRQGGTEAFF TGTGCCAGCAGTTATCGTCAGGGAGGGACTGAAGCTTTCTTT
. TRBJ1-5 . TRBV5-1 CASSLGAQYSNQPQHF TGCGCCAGCAGCTTGGGGGCACAATATAGCAATCAGCCCCAGCATTTT
. TRBJ2-1 . TRBV6-5 CASSFPGFDNEQFF TGTGCCAGCAGTTTTCCAGGGTTTGACAATGAGCAGTTCTTC
. TRBJ1-3 . TRBV19 CASSIDLWGNTIYF TGTGCCAGTAGTATAGATCTATGGGGAAACACCATATATTTT
TRBD1 TRBJ2-7 . TRBV10-1 CASSESRDRGTHEQYF TGCGCCAGCAGTGAGTCCCGGGACAGGGGAACCCACGAGCAGTACTTC
. TRBJ1-5 . TRBV28 CASTLRAFNQPQHF TGTGCCAGCACCCTCCGCGCCTTTAATCAGCCCCAGCATTTT
TRBD2 TRBJ2-2 . TRBV9 CASTKRDHNTGELFF TGTGCCAGTACCAAGCGGGATCATAACACCGGGGAGCTGTTTTTT
TRBD1 TRBJ1-5 . TRBV7-8 CASSLGDRGLQPQHF TGTGCCAGCAGCTTAGGTGACAGGGGGCTTCAGCCCCAGCATTTT
. TRBJ2-7 . TRBV3-1/TRBV3-2 CASSQNQGYEQYF TGTGCCAGCAGCCAGAACCAGGGGTACGAGCAGTACTTC
. TRBJ2-7 . TRBV3-1/TRBV3-2 CASSLPSRGKYEQYF TGTGCCAGCAGCCTCCCTTCCCGGGGGAAATACGAGCAGTACTTC
TRBD1 TRBJ1-5 . TRBV18 CASSLLPGTGGNNQPQHF TGTGCCAGCTCACTGCTTCCCGGGACAGGGGGGAACAATCAGCCCCAGCATTTT
. TRBJ1-1 . TRBV19 CASSMARNTEAFF TGTGCCAGTAGTATGGCTAGGAACACTGAAGCTTTCTTT
TRBD1 TRBJ1-1 . TRBV5-1 CASRQTGGSTEAFF TGCGCCAGCAGGCAGACAGGGGGGAGCACTGAAGCTTTCTTT
. TRBJ2-5 . TRBV6-2/TRBV6-3 CASSYSSKETQYF TGTGCCAGCAGTTACTCGAGTAAAGAGACCCAGTACTTC
. TRBJ1-6 . TRBV9 CASSQGGRNEGPLHF TGTGCCAGCAGCCAAGGGGGACGAAATGAAGGCCCCCTCCACTTT
TRBD1 TRBJ1-1 . TRBV7-8 CASTRQGAYTNTEAFF TGTGCCAGCACGCGACAGGGGGCGTATACGAACACTGAAGCTTTCTTT
TRBD1 TRBJ2-7 . TRBV5-4 CASRRGTGSYEQYF TGTGCCAGCAGACGCGGGACAGGTTCCTACGAGCAGTACTTC
TRBD2 TRBJ2-2 . TRBV4-2 CASTLPGLAGAGELFF TGTGCCAGCACCCTCCCGGGACTAGCGGGTGCCGGGGAGCTGTTTTTT
. TRBJ1-5 . TRBV2 CASSIESNQPQHF TGTGCCAGCAGTATAGAAAGCAATCAGCCCCAGCATTTT
TRBD1 TRBJ1-5 . TRBV6-1 CASSEHRGYSNQPQHF TGTGCCAGCAGTGAACACAGGGGTTATAGCAATCAGCCCCAGCATTTT
TRBD1 TRBJ2-1 . TRBV28 CASGYHGTGSYNEQFF TGTGCCAGCGGATACCACGGGACAGGGAGCTACAATGAGCAGTTCTTC
TRBD1 TRBJ2-3 . TRBV5-1 CASSLDTGGSDTQYF TGCGCCAGCAGCTTGGACACAGGGGGCTCAGATACGCAGTATTTT
TRBD1 TRBJ2-7 . TRBV5-6 CASSFSGTGYEQYF TGTGCCAGCAGCTTCTCCGGGACAGGGTACGAGCAGTACTTC
TRBD2 TRBJ2-5 . TRBV2 CAPAGTSSETQYF TGTGCCCCGGCCGGGACTAGTTCAGAGACCCAGTACTTC
. TRBJ1-3 once TRBV28 CASTGRTGNTIYF TGTGCCAGCACGGGGAGGACTGGAAACACCATATATTTT
TRBD1 TRBJ1-2 once TRBV28 CASSSLRQGIHGYTF TGTGCCAGCAGTTCGCTGAGACAGGGGATCCATGGCTACACCTTC
TRBD2 TRBJ2-7 . TRBV28 CASSLLAGTHEQYF TGTGCCAGCAGTTTATTAGCGGGAACCCACGAGCAGTACTTC
. TRBJ1-4 . TRBV5-1 CASRREDEKLFF TGCGCCAGCAGGAGGGAAGACGAAAAACTGTTTTTT
. TRBJ2-5 . TRBV7-7 CASSLGTGPQETQYF TGTGCTAGCAGCTTAGGCACAGGACCCCAAGAGACCCAGTACTTC
. TRBJ1-1 . TRBV21-1 CASSKLLRLGTGGAVGTEAFF TGTGCCAGCAGCAAACTCCTTCGGCTTGGAACAGGGGGCGCAGTAGGGACTGAAGCTTTCTTT
. TRBJ2-1 few TRBV5-1 CASSLESDDEQFF TGCGCCAGCAGCTTGGAGAGTGATGATGAGCAGTTCTTC
TRBD1 TRBJ2-5 once TRBV7-9 CASTPGQQETQYF TGTGCCAGCACCCCGGGACAGCAAGAGACCCAGTACTTC
. TRBJ2-7 . TRBV11-2 CASRAVGSYEQYF TGTGCCAGCCGCGCGGTCGGGTCCTACGAGCAGTACTTC
TRBD1 TRBJ1-2 . TRBV3-1/TRBV3-2 CASSSRGQGDGYTF TGTGCCAGCAGCTCACGGGGACAGGGTGATGGCTACACCTTC
. TRBJ2-1 . TRBV9 CASSVGGGEPYNEQFF TGTGCCAGCAGCGTAGGAGGAGGGGAACCCTACAATGAGCAGTTCTTC
. TRBJ1-2 . TRBV27 CASSLGASYGYTF TGTGCCAGCAGCCTGGGGGCCTCATATGGCTACACCTTC
. TRBJ1-1 . TRBV6-2/TRBV6-3 CASSLVQINTEAFF TGTGCCAGCAGTTTGGTACAGATTAACACTGAAGCTTTCTTT
TRBD2 TRBJ2-7 once TRBV10-3 CAIRGTSGSGSYEQYF TGTGCCATCAGGGGGACTAGCGGGAGCGGGTCCTACGAGCAGTACTTC
TRBD1 TRBJ1-2 . TRBV9 CASSVEAGTAYGYTF TGTGCCAGCAGCGTAGAGGCTGGGACAGCCTATGGCTACACCTTC
TRBD2 TRBJ2-3 . TRBV19 CASSRPTSGGAKDTQYF TGTGCCAGTAGTCGCCCCACTAGCGGGGGGGCCAAAGACACGCAGTATTTT
. TRBJ1-2 once TRBV9 CASSPLSEDSANYGYTF TGTGCCAGCAGCCCCCTGTCTGAGGACTCCGCTAACTATGGCTACACCTTC
. TRBJ1-4 . TRBV5-1 CASSGEGEIGEKLFF TGCGCCAGCAGCGGGGAGGGGGAGATTGGTGAAAAACTGTTTTTT
. TRBJ1-6 . TRBV6-5 CASRNTGSRRTLHF TGTGCCAGCAGAAACACAGGGTCTAGGAGAACCCTCCACTTT
. TRBJ1-4 . TRBV29-1 CSVAVNAGRNEKLFF TGCAGCGTGGCCGTGAATGCAGGGCGTAATGAAAAACTGTTTTTT
TRBD2 TRBJ2-5 few TRBV2 CASTRRGGTSETQYF TGTGCCAGCACCCGAAGGGGAGGGACGTCAGAGACCCAGTACTTC